This T cell receptor (beta chain) derives from a study of blood T cell repertoires in COVID-19. About the study: Donors in the United States, Italy and Spain gave samples during acute or convalescent COVID-19. In each case, the material was cDNA or gDNA derived from T cells, B-cell-depleted T cells, or PBMCs.

Sequencing used immunoSEQ multiplex PCR; TCRdb keeps in-frame clones, though not all of them. The sample has about 110,000 clones, 80% to 95% seen once. V shed 3 bases, J shed 5 bases, and the junction held 5 bases outside the gene matches. This CDR3 has 14 residues. Germline V gene lookup returns CDR1 DFQATT and CDR2 SNEGSKA (reference sequence). The chain links TRBV20-1 to TRBJ2-5; 11 bases line up with TRBD2. The sample consisted of peripheral blood. The source of this sequence is a woman in her 30s with acute or convalescent COVID-19. The CDR3 region has the DNA TGCAGTGCTAGTACTAGCGGGGGTGGGGAGACCCAGTACTTC. It translates to CSASTSGGGETQYF.